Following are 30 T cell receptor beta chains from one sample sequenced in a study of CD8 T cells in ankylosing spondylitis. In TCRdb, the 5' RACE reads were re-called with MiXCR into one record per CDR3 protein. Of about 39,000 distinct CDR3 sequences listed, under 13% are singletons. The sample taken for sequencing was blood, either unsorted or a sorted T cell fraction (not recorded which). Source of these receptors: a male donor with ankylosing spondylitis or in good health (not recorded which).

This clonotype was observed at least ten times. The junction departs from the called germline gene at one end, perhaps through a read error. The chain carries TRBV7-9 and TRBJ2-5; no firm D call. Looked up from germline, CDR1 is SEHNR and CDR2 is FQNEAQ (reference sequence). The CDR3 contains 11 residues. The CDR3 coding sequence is TGCGCCAGCAGCTCCGGGGAGACCCAGTACTTC. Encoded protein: CASSSGETQYF. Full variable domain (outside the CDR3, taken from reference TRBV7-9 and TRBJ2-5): DTGVSQNPRHKITKRGQNVTFRCDPISEHNRLYWYRQTLGQGPEFLTYFQNEAQLEKSRLLSDRFSAERPKGSFSTLEIQRTEQGDSAMYLCASSSGETQYFGPGTRLLVL.

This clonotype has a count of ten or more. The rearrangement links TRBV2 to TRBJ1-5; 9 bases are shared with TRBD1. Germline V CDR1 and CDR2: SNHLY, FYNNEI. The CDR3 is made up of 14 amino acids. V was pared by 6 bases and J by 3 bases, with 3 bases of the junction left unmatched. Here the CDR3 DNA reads TGTGCCAGCAGGGGGACAGGGATCAATCAGCCCCAGCATTTT. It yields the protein CASRGTGINQPQHF.

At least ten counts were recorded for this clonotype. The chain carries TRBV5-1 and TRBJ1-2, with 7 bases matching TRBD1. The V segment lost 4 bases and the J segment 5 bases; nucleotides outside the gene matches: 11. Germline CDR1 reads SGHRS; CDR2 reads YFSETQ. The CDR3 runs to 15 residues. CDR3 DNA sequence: TGCGCCAGCAGCAACATTCAGGGGGTAGATTATGGCTACACCTTC. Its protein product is CASSNIQGVDYGYTF.

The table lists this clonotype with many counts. DNA for the CDR3: TGTGCCAGCAGCGAATCCGGGACAGGGGGCGAGGAAAAACTGTTTTTT. It is translated as CASSESGTGGEEKLFF. J is TRBJ1-4 and V is TRBV7-2; 12 bases are a match to TRBD1. Per the germline V gene, CDR1 is SGHTA and CDR2 is FQGNSA. The J segment lost 8 bases and the V segment lost 5 bases, leaving 9 bases of the junction unmatched. The CDR3 has 16 amino acids.

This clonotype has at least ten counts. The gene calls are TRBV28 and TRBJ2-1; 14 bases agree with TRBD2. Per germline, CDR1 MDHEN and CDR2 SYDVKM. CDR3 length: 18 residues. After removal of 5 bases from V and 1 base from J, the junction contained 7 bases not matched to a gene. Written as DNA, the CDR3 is TGTGCCAGCAGTCCGGGACTAGCGGGAGTCCCATCCTACAATGAGCAGTTCTTC. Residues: CASSPGLAGVPSYNEQFF.

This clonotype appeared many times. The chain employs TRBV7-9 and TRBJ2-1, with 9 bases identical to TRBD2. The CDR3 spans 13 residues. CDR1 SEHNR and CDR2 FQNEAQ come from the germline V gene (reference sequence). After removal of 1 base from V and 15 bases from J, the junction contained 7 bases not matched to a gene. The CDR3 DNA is TGTGCCAGCAGCTTAGTGTGGTTAGCGGGAGCGTTCTTC. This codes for CASSLVWLAGAFF.

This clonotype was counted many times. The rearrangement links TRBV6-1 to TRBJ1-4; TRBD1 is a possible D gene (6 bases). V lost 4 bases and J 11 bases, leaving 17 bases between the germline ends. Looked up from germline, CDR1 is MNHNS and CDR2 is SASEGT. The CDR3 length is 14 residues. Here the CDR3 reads CASSVGVQRGKLFF. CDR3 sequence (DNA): TGTGCCAGCAGTGTAGGGGTACAAAGGGGGAAACTGTTTTTT.

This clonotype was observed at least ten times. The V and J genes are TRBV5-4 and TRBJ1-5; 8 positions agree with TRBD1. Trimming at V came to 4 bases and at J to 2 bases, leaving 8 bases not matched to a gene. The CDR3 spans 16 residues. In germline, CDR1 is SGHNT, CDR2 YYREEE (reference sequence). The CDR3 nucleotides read TGTGCCAGCAGCATAGACAGGGGTACGGGCAATCAGCCCCAGCATTTT. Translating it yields CASSIDRGTGNQPQHF.

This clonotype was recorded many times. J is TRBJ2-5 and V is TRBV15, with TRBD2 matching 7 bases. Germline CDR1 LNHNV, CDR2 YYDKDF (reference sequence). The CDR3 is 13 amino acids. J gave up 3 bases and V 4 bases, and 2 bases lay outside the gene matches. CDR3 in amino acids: CATSTGGKETQYF. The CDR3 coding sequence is TGTGCCACCAGCACCGGGGGGAAAGAGACCCAGTACTTC.

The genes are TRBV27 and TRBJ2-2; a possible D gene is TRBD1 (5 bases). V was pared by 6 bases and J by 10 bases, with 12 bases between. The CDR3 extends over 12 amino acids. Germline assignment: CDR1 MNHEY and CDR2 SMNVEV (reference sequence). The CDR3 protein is CASRSVGQELFF. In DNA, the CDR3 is TGTGCCAGCAGAAGCGTGGGGCAGGAGCTGTTTTTT.

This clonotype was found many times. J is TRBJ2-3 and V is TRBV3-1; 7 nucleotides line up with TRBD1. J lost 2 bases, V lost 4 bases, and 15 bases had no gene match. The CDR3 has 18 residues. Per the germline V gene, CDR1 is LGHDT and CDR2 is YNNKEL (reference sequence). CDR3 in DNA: TGTGCCAGCAGCCCAGTCGAGTTGGACAGGAAAAACACAGATACGCAGTATTTT. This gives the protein CASSPVELDRKNTDTQYF.

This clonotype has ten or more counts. The CDR3 region is CSGQEGVLSEQYF. For the CDR3, the DNA is TGCAGCGGCCAGGAGGGGGTGCTTAGCGAGCAGTACTTC. The chain has TRBV29-1 and TRBJ2-7; D possibly uses TRBD1 or TRBD2 (6 bases each). Between the trimmed V and J ends, which lost 7 bases and 6 bases, there was a span of 19 bases. Germline values: CDR1 SQVTM, CDR2 ANQGSEA. The CDR3 spans 13 residues.

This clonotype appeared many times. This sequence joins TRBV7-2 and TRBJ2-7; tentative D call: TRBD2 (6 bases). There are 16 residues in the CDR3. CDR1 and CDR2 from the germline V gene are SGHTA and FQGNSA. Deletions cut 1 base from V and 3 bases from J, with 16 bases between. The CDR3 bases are TGTGCCAGCAGCTTAGGTCCTAGCGCCTCGATCTACGAGCAGTACTTC. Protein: CASSLGPSASIYEQYF.

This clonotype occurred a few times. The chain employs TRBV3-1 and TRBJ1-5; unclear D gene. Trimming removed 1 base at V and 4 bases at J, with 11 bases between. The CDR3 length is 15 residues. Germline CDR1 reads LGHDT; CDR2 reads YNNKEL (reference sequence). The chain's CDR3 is CASSQAPGQNQPQHF. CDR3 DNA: TGTGCCAGCAGCCAAGCTCCGGGCCAGAATCAGCCCCAGCATTTT.

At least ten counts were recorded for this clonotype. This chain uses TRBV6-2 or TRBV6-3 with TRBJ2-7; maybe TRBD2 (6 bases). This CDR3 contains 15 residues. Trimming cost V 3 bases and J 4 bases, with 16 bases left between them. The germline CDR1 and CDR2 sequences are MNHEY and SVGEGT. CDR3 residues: CASSYRYGRVYEQYF. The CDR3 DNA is TGTGCCAGCAGTTATAGATACGGGAGAGTGTACGAGCAGTACTTC.

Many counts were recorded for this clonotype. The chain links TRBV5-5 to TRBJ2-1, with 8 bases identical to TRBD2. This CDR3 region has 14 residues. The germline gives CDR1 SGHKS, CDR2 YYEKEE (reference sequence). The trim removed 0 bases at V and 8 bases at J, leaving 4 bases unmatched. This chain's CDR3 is CASSLGATSDEQFF. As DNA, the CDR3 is TGTGCCAGCAGCTTGGGTGCGACTAGCGATGAGCAGTTCTTC.

CDR3 bases: TGCAGTGCTAGCCGGACAGGGACTTATAGCAATCAGCCCCAGCATTTT. It codes for CSASRTGTYSNQPQHF. The genes are TRBV20-1 and TRBJ1-5; 8 bases map to TRBD1. The CDR3 has 16 residues. V lost 3 bases and J lost 0; bases outside the gene matches: 7. In germline, CDR1 is DFQATT, CDR2 SNEGSKA (reference sequence).

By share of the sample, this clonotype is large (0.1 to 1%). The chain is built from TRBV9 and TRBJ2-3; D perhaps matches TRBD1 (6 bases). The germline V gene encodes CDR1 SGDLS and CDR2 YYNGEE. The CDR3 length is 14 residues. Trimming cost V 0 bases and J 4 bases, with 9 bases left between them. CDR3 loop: CASSVVGAADTQYF. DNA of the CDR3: TGTGCCAGCAGCGTAGTGGGGGCGGCAGATACGCAGTATTTT.

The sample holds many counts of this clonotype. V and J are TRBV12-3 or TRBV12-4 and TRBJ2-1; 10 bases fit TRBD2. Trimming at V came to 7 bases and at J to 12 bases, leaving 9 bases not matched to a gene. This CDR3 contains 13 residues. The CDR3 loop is CASKLAGWDWQFF. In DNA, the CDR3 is TGTGCCAGCAAACTAGCGGGATGGGATTGGCAGTTCTTC.

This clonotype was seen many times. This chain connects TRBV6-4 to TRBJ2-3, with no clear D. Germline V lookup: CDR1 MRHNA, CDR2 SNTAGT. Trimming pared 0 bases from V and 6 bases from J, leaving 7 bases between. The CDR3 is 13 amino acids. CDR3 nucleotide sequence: TGTGCCAGCAGTGACTCAATGGGGGATACGCAGTATTTT. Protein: CASSDSMGDTQYF.

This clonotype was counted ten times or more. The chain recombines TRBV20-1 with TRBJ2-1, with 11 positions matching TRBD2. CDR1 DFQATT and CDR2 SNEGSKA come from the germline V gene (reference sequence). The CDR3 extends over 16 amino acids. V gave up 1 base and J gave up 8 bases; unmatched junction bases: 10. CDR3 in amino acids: CSARVASGRSRYEQFF. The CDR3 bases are TGCAGTGCTAGAGTTGCTAGCGGGAGGTCTAGGTATGAGCAGTTCTTC.

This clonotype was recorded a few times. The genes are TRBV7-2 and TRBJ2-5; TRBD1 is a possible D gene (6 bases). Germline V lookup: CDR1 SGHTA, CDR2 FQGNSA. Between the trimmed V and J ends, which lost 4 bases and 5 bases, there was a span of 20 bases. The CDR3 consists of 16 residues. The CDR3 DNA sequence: TGTGCCAGCAGCTACCGGGACATTTTGCTCGGGGAGACCCAGTACTTC. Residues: CASSYRDILLGETQYF.

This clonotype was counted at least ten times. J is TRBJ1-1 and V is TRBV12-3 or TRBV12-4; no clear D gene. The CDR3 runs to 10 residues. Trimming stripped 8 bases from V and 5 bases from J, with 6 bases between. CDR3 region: CASGVTEAFF. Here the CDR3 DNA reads TGTGCCAGCGGAGTAACTGAAGCTTTCTTT.

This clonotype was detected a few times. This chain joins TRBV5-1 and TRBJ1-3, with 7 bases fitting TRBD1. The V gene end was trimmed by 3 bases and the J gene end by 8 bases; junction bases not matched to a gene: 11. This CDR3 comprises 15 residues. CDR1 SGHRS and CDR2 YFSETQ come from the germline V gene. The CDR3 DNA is TGCGCCAGCAGCTCAGCTACAGGGGCGACGGACACCATATATTTT. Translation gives CASSSATGATDTIYF.

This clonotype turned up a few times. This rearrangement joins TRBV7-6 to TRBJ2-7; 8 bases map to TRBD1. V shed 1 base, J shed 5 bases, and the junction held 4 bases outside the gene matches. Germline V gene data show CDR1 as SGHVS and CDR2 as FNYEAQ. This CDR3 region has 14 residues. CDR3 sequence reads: CASSLDDRGHEQYF. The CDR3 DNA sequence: TGTGCCAGCAGCTTAGATGACAGGGGCCACGAGCAGTACTTC.

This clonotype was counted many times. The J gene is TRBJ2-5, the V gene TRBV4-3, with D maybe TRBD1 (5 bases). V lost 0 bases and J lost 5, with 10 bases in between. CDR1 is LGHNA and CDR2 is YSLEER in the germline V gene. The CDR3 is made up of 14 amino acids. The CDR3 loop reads CASSQDGAEETQYF. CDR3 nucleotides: TGCGCCAGCAGCCAAGATGGGGCAGAGGAGACCCAGTACTTC.

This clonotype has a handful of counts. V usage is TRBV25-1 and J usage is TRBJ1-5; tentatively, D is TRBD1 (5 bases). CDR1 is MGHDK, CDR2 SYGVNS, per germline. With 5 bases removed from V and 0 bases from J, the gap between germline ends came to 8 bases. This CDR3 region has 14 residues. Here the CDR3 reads CASSTTGSNQPQHF. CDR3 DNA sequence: TGTGCCAGCAGTACTACAGGTAGCAATCAGCCCCAGCATTTT. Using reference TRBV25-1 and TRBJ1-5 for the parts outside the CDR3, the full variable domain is EADIYQTPRYLVIGTGKKITLECSQTMGHDKMYWYQQDPGMELHLIHYSYGVNSTEKGDLSSESTVSRIRTEHFPLTLESARPSHTSQYLCASSTTGSNQPQHFGDGTRLSIL.

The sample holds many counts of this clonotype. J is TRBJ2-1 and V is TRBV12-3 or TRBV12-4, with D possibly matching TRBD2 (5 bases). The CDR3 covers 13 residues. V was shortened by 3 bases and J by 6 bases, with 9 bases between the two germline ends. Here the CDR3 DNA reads TGTGCCAGCAGTTTTGGCGGGCCCAATGAGCAGTTCTTC. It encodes CASSFGGPNEQFF.

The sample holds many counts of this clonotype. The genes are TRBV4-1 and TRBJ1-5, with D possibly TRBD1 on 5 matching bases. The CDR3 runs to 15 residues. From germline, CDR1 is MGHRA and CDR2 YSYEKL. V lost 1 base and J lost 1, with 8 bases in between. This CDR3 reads CASSQVTASNQPQHF. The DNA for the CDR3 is TGCGCCAGCAGCCAAGTGACAGCCAGCAATCAGCCCCAGCATTTT.

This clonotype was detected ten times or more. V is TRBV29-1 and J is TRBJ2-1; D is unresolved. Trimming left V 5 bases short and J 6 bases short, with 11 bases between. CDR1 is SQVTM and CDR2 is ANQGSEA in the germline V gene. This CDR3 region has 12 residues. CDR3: CSVTPRGNEQFF. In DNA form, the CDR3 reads TGCAGCGTTACCCCCCGAGGCAATGAGCAGTTCTTC.